This T cell receptor (beta chain) was retrieved from a study of post-analysis software for immune sequencing data. Unique-molecular-identifier-tagged TCR beta cDNA libraries were used. MiXCR, run by TCRdb on the PCR reads, gives a single entry per CDR3 protein. The sample comprises 600,000 to 750,000 distinct CDR3 sequences, around 64% of which are singletons, and roughly 10% rests with the top ten. Sequenced input: blood. This sequence was found in a girl aged 2 to 9 with multiple sclerosis.

This chain's CDR3 is CASSLRSGDIAPSEQFF. The DNA for the CDR3 is TGTGCCAGCAGCCTCAGGTCCGGAGATATAGCGCCTAGTGAGCAGTTCTTC. J is TRBJ2-1 and V is TRBV7-6; D perhaps matches TRBD2 (5 bases). With 5 bases removed from V and 9 bases from J, the gap between germline ends came to 26 bases. Germline V CDR1 and CDR2: SGHVS, FNYEAQ. This CDR3 is built from 17 residues.